This is a list of T cell receptor beta chains from one sample in a study of early T cells in non-severe SARS-CoV-2 infection. TCRdb analysed the 5' RACE reads with MiXCR anew, one entry per CDR3 protein. The table lists around 82,000 distinct CDR3 sequences, roughly 14% of them singletons. Sequencing input: whole blood. The receptors here all came from an adult who was a healthcare worker with PCR-confirmed SARS-CoV-2 infection or an uninfected control (not recorded which). Both conserved end residues are part of each CDR3. Fields, in order: CDR3 protein, CDR3 DNA, V gene, clone size, D gene, J gene. A D gene is named only where the DNA matches it firmly. The size field is filled for only some rows; it gives once, few, many or a size class.

CDR3: CASRDRVERSTEAFF
DNA: TGTGCCAGCCGAGACAGGGTTGAAAGGAGCACTGAAGCTTTCTTT
V: TRBV11-1
size: few
D: TRBD1
J: TRBJ1-1

CDR3: CASFSGTRNEAFF
DNA: TGTGCCAGCTTTTCAGGGACCCGCAATGAGGCTTTCTTT
V: TRBV27
size: NA
D: NA
J: TRBJ1-1

CDR3: CASSLPMEGTLTGELFF
DNA: TGCGCCAGCAGCCTACCGATGGAGGGGACCCTCACCGGGGAGCTGTTTTTT
V: TRBV4-1
size: few
D: NA
J: TRBJ2-2

CDR3: CASSQGDVWETQYF
DNA: TGTGCCAGCAGCCAAGGGGACGTCTGGGAGACCCAGTACTTC
V: TRBV9
size: NA
D: NA
J: TRBJ2-5

CDR3: CASSLAPIMNTEAFF
DNA: TGCGCCAGCAGCTTGGCTCCCATAATGAACACTGAAGCTTTCTTT
V: TRBV5-1
size: NA
D: NA
J: TRBJ1-1

CDR3: CASSLEGLAGGPDTQYF
DNA: TGCGCCAGCAGCTTGGAGGGACTAGCGGGGGGGCCAGATACGCAGTATTTT
V: TRBV5-1
size: few
D: TRBD2
J: TRBJ2-3

CDR3: CASSLWERGTEAFF
DNA: TGTGCCAGCAGTTTATGGGAAAGAGGAACTGAAGCTTTCTTT
V: TRBV27
size: NA
D: NA
J: TRBJ1-1

CDR3: CSASLSVTGELFF
DNA: TGCAGTGCTAGTTTAAGCGTAACCGGGGAGCTGTTTTTT
V: TRBV20-1
size: many
D: NA
J: TRBJ2-2

CDR3: CSARGGAETQYF
DNA: TGCAGTGCTAGAGGGGGCGCAGAGACCCAGTACTTC
V: TRBV20-1
size: many
D: NA
J: TRBJ2-5

CDR3: CSVDRGGTEAFF
DNA: TGCAGCGTTGACCGGGGAGGTACTGAAGCTTTCTTT
V: TRBV29-1
size: few
D: NA
J: TRBJ1-1

CDR3: CASSGLAGIRYNEQFF
DNA: TGTGCCAGCAGCGGATTAGCGGGGATTAGATACAATGAGCAGTTCTTC
V: TRBV7-2
size: NA
D: TRBD2
J: TRBJ2-1

CDR3: CASSQRTVQETQYF
DNA: TGTGCCAGCAGTCAAAGGACAGTTCAAGAGACCCAGTACTTC
V: TRBV6-6
size: NA
D: NA
J: TRBJ2-5

CDR3: CSARGGGTQRTEAFF
DNA: TGCAGTGCTAGAGGTGGGGGCACCCAACGAACTGAAGCTTTCTTT
V: TRBV20-1
size: few
D: NA
J: TRBJ1-1

CDR3: CATSDLQTGGTANEQFF
DNA: TGTGCCACCAGTGATCTTCAGACAGGGGGCACCGCCAATGAGCAGTTCTTC
V: TRBV24-1
size: many
D: TRBD1
J: TRBJ2-1

CDR3: CASSQVLTTNEKLFF
DNA: TGCGCCAGCAGCCAAGTGCTTACAACTAATGAAAAACTGTTTTTT
V: TRBV4-1
size: NA
D: NA
J: TRBJ1-4

CDR3: CASCSQGRINTEAFF
DNA: TGTGCCAGCTGCTCCCAAGGGCGAATTAACACTGAAGCTTTCTTT
V: TRBV6-2/TRBV6-3
size: few
D: NA
J: TRBJ1-1

CDR3: CASSKKGQFF
DNA: TGTGCCAGCAGCAAAAAGGGGCAGTTCTTC
V: TRBV21-1
size: few
D: NA
J: TRBJ2-1

CDR3: CASRQGSQPQHF
DNA: TGTGCCAGCAGACAGGGGAGTCAGCCCCAGCATTTT
V: TRBV6-5
size: NA
D: TRBD1
J: TRBJ1-5

CDR3: CASSLEVWSGNTIYF
DNA: TGTGCCAGCAGCTTGGAAGTATGGTCGGGAAACACCATATATTTT
V: TRBV5-5
size: few
D: NA
J: TRBJ1-3

CDR3: CASSQSTGIAKNIQYF
DNA: TGCGCCAGCAGTCAATCAACAGGCATAGCCAAAAACATTCAGTACTTC
V: TRBV23-1
size: few
D: NA
J: TRBJ2-4

CDR3: CASSLGNSPLHF
DNA: TGTGCCAGCAGTTTGGGGAATTCACCCCTCCACTTT
V: TRBV12-3/TRBV12-4
size: few
D: NA
J: TRBJ1-6

CDR3: CASSPGFGSGIYGYTF
DNA: TGCGCCAGCAGCCCAGGCTTCGGCTCCGGAATATATGGCTACACCTTC
V: TRBV5-1
size: few
D: NA
J: TRBJ1-2

CDR3: CASSLSGWQETQYF
DNA: TGTGCCAGCAGCTTATCGGGCTGGCAAGAGACCCAGTACTTC
V: TRBV7-8
size: many
D: NA
J: TRBJ2-5

CDR3: CASSPRMGDTQYF
DNA: TGTGCCAGCAGCCCTCGCATGGGTGATACGCAGTATTTT
V: TRBV7-2
size: NA
D: NA
J: TRBJ2-3

CDR3: CASSPVGGNTIYF
DNA: TGTGCCAGCAGCCCTGTCGGGGGAAACACCATATATTTT
V: TRBV7-2
size: NA
D: NA
J: TRBJ1-3

CDR3: CASRHRVHSYNEQFF
DNA: TGTGCCAGCAGACACAGGGTCCACTCCTACAATGAGCAGTTCTTC
V: TRBV6-6
size: NA
D: NA
J: TRBJ2-1

CDR3: CASSLGISQGLNTEAFF
DNA: TGCGCCAGCAGCTTGGGCATAAGTCAGGGGCTGAACACTGAAGCTTTCTTT
V: TRBV5-1
size: NA
D: NA
J: TRBJ1-1

CDR3: CSARDLTQPQHF
DNA: TGCAGTGCTAGAGATCTTACACAGCCCCAGCATTTT
V: TRBV20-1
size: NA
D: NA
J: TRBJ1-5

CDR3: CASSDYVGELFF
DNA: TGCGCCAGCAGTGACTACGTCGGGGAGCTGTTTTTT
V: TRBV10-1
size: few
D: NA
J: TRBJ2-2

CDR3: CASSKRGLFVQDEQFF
DNA: TGTGCCAGCAGCAAAAGAGGCTTGTTCGTCCAAGATGAGCAGTTCTTC
V: TRBV21-1
size: few
D: NA
J: TRBJ2-1

CDR3: CASRDRGSSPLHF
DNA: TGTGCCAGCAGGGACAGGGGTAGTTCACCCCTCCACTTT
V: TRBV2
size: few
D: TRBD1
J: TRBJ1-6

CDR3: CASRSQGLSFF
DNA: TGTGCCAGCAGGTCACAGGGGCTATCTTTCTTT
V: TRBV28
size: NA
D: TRBD1
J: TRBJ1-1

CDR3: CASSVTGTSSNYGYTF
DNA: TGTGCCAGCAGCGTAACCGGGACGTCCTCTAACTATGGCTACACCTTC
V: TRBV7-2
size: few
D: NA
J: TRBJ1-2

CDR3: CASSPLDSILDTQYF
DNA: TGTGCCAGCAGTCCCTTGGACAGTATTTTGGATACGCAGTATTTT
V: TRBV6-2/TRBV6-3
size: NA
D: NA
J: TRBJ2-3

CDR3: CASTRGGGGLNEQFF
DNA: TGCGCCAGCACCCGTGGTGGCGGGGGGCTCAATGAGCAGTTCTTC
V: TRBV4-1
size: few
D: TRBD2
J: TRBJ2-1

CDR3: CAWGDGRTDTQYF
DNA: TGTGCCTGGGGGGACGGTCGCACAGATACGCAGTATTTT
V: TRBV30
size: many
D: NA
J: TRBJ2-3

CDR3: CASSLGRLDGELFF
DNA: TGCGCCAGCAGCTTGGGGCGTTTGGATGGGGAGCTGTTTTTT
V: TRBV5-1
size: once
D: NA
J: TRBJ2-2

CDR3: CASSLGAGSLVWYF
DNA: TGTGCCAGCAGCTTAGGTGCTGGATCCCTCGTTTGGTATTTT
V: TRBV11-2
size: NA
D: NA
J: TRBJ2-3

CDR3: CASSATVTSYNEQFF
DNA: TGTGCCAGCAGCGCGACGGTTACCTCCTACAATGAGCAGTTCTTC
V: TRBV9
size: NA
D: NA
J: TRBJ2-1

CDR3: CASSYEDRATGELFF
DNA: TGTGCCAGCAGTTACGAGGACAGGGCCACCGGGGAGCTGTTTTTT
V: TRBV6-5
size: few
D: TRBD1
J: TRBJ2-2

CDR3: CAWNRDHQPQHF
DNA: TGTGCCTGGAACAGGGATCATCAGCCCCAGCATTTT
V: TRBV30
size: many
D: NA
J: TRBJ1-5

CDR3: CASTRLTGNQPQHF
DNA: TGTGCCAGTACCCGGCTGACGGGCAATCAGCCCCAGCATTTT
V: TRBV19
size: NA
D: NA
J: TRBJ1-5

CDR3: CASSLAAGPTYGYTF
DNA: TGCGCCAGCAGCTTGGCCGCAGGGCCTACCTATGGCTACACCTTC
V: TRBV5-1
size: NA
D: NA
J: TRBJ1-2

CDR3: CASSLGQHNSPLHF
DNA: TGTGCCAGCAGTCTTGGACAGCATAATTCACCCCTCCACTTT
V: TRBV7-3
size: NA
D: NA
J: TRBJ1-6

CDR3: CASSQGQLSSTDTQYF
DNA: TGTGCCAGCAGCCAAGGCCAGTTGTCCTCCACAGATACGCAGTATTTT
V: TRBV14
size: few
D: NA
J: TRBJ2-3

CDR3: CASSYPDRNTEAFF
DNA: TGTGCCAGCAGTTACCCGGACAGGAACACTGAAGCTTTCTTT
V: TRBV12-3/TRBV12-4
size: many
D: NA
J: TRBJ1-1

CDR3: CASSLFSGTGVMDTQYF
DNA: TGTGCCAGCAGCTTATTTTCCGGGACAGGGGTGATGGATACGCAGTATTTT
V: TRBV3-1
size: once
D: TRBD1
J: TRBJ2-3

CDR3: CASSQGQRTDTQYF
DNA: TGTGCCAGCAGCCAGGGACAGAGAACAGATACGCAGTATTTT
V: TRBV7-3
size: NA
D: TRBD1
J: TRBJ2-3

CDR3: CASSKEDGGYSVGINQPQHF
DNA: TGTGCCAGCAGCAAAGAAGACGGAGGCTATTCCGTCGGGATCAATCAGCCCCAGCATTTT
V: TRBV21-1
size: NA
D: NA
J: TRBJ1-5

CDR3: CASSEALGRVGEQFF
DNA: TGTGCCAGCAGTGAAGCGCTTGGCAGGGTGGGGGAGCAGTTCTTC
V: TRBV6-1
size: once
D: NA
J: TRBJ2-1

CDR3: CASSLEGPPGTEAFF
DNA: TGCGCCAGCAGCTTGGAGGGCCCCCCGGGCACTGAAGCTTTCTTT
V: TRBV5-1
size: NA
D: NA
J: TRBJ1-1

CDR3: CSVTPGSNTEAFF
DNA: TGCAGCGTCACCCCGGGCTCGAACACTGAAGCTTTCTTT
V: TRBV29-1
size: NA
D: NA
J: TRBJ1-1

CDR3: CASIPTGSTGELFF
DNA: TGTGCCAGCATCCCGACAGGGAGCACCGGGGAGCTGTTTTTT
V: TRBV6-1
size: few
D: TRBD1
J: TRBJ2-2

CDR3: CASSSRDRQNIQYF
DNA: TGTGCCAGCAGCTCTCGGGACAGACAAAACATTCAGTACTTC
V: TRBV7-8
size: few
D: TRBD1
J: TRBJ2-4

CDR3: CSVELSGGAEFF
DNA: TGCAGCGTTGAGTTGAGCGGGGGGGCCGAGTTCTTC
V: TRBV29-1
size: many
D: TRBD2
J: TRBJ2-1

CDR3: CASSWRTSGGPSYNEQFF
DNA: TGCGCCAGCAGCTGGAGGACTAGCGGGGGTCCATCCTACAATGAGCAGTTCTTC
V: TRBV5-1
size: NA
D: TRBD2
J: TRBJ2-1

CDR3: CASSLSRTGGRTEAFF
DNA: TGTGCCAGCAGTTTAAGTCGGACAGGGGGACGCACTGAAGCTTTCTTT
V: TRBV12-3/TRBV12-4
size: many
D: TRBD1
J: TRBJ1-1

CDR3: CAWSATGDQPQHF
DNA: TGTGCCTGGAGTGCGACAGGGGATCAGCCCCAGCATTTT
V: TRBV30
size: NA
D: TRBD1
J: TRBJ1-5

CDR3: CASSLENPRFF
DNA: TGTGCCAGCAGTTTGGAGAACCCGCGGTTCTTC
V: TRBV12-3/TRBV12-4
size: many
D: NA
J: TRBJ2-1

CDR3: CASSPRTETSNEQFF
DNA: TGTGCCAGCAGTCCACGAACCGAGACTAGCAATGAGCAGTTCTTC
V: TRBV28
size: NA
D: NA
J: TRBJ2-1